This is a list of T cell receptor beta chains from one sample in a study of OX40 agonist ivuxolimab in advanced cancers. Produced via immunoSEQ multiplex PCR; TCRdb's table is partial and in-frame only. The sample consists of 50,000 to 60,000 clones, about 86% of them appearing once. The sequences come from CD4+ or CD8+ T cells sorted from blood, collected in a trial of the OX40 agonist ivuxolimab. The receptors here all came from an adult with an advanced solid tumor such as melanoma, head and neck, liver or kidney cancer. Each CDR3 is given without its conserved first and last residue.

j_call v_call cdr3_aa
TRBJ2-7 TRBV27 ASSPLAGGIYEQY
TRBJ2-4 TRBV15 ATSRDLGGADIQY
TRBJ2-1 TRBV21-1 ASSTPRGAGGSYNEQF
TRBJ2-3 TRBV5-1 ASSLPTDTQY
TRBJ2-1 TRBV27 ASSFEGLGGSSYNEQF
- TRBV4-1 ASSQGRGSEQY
TRBJ2-1 TRBV7-2 ASSSPGTTPYNEQF
TRBJ1-5 TRBV5-4 ASSPGGGSNQPQH
TRBJ1-1 TRBV2 ASSGIRVDSTEAF
TRBJ1-3 TRBV11-2 ADRGSGNTIY
TRBJ2-1 TRBV2 ASSEKGPSLFLSYNEQF
TRBJ2-2 TRBV5-1 ASSFQGPPGTGVNGELF
TRBJ1-2 TRBV6-1 ASTQGGTNYGYT
TRBJ2-1 TRBV5-1 ASSSWTGIKDEQF
TRBJ2-7 TRBV7-2 ASSFAGFYEQY
TRBJ2-1 TRBV19 ASNPSERDLGSYNEQF
TRBJ1-1 TRBV11-2 ASSLSPGPNTEAF
TRBJ1-5 TRBV28 ASSSGQGASQPQH
TRBJ2-1 TRBV2 ASSLARVNEQF
TRBJ2-1 TRBV19 ASSRGGAGGLNNEQF
TRBJ2-1 TRBV7-2 ASSLEWGPNNEQF
TRBJ2-7 TRBV6-6 ASSYEGGRGPYEQY
TRBJ2-7 TRBV6-1 ASLRTYEQY
TRBJ2-1 TRBV30 AWSVGTGGSQF
TRBJ1-1 TRBV27 ASSISGQGNTEAF
TRBJ1-5 TRBV30 AWSPEGNQPQH
TRBJ2-3 TRBV25-1 ASSNQRGADTQY
TRBJ2-2 TRBV9 ASSAKTGTTGELF
TRBJ2-4 TRBV7-9 ASSLGQGWNIQY
TRBJ1-5 TRBV28 ASSQKQVGSQPQH
TRBJ2-5 TRBV19 ASNTGQGETQY
TRBJ2-4 TRBV19 ASSIPTGKNIQY
TRBJ2-2 TRBV9 ASSVVDTGELF
TRBJ2-7 TRBV9 ASSGGVSSSYEQY
TRBJ2-2 TRBV30 ACPYLQGIGELF
TRBJ1-3 TRBV29-1 SVEQGFAGNTIY
TRBJ2-1 TRBV29-1 SVLASIEHEQF
TRBJ2-1 TRBV19 ASKLAGNNEQF
TRBJ2-5 TRBV9 ASTKTAADGWTQY
TRBJ2-2 TRBV4-1 ASSQEGQGVVGHGELF
TRBJ2-3 TRBV2 ASSWGQPTDTQY
TRBJ1-2 TRBV18 ASSPPDSGYGYT